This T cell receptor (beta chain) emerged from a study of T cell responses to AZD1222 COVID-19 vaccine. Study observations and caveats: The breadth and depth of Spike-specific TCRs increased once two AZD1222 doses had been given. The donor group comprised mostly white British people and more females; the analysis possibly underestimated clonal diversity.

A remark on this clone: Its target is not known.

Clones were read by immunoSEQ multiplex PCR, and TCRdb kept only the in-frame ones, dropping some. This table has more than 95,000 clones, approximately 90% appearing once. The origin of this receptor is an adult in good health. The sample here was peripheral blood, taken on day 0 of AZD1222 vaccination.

The CDR3 nucleotides are TGTGCCAGCAGCTTACTAGCGGGAGTCGGAGAGACCCAGTACTTC. Its translation: CASSLLAGVGETQYF. The V and J genes are TRBV7-2 and TRBJ2-5, with 10 nucleotides matching TRBD2. The CDR3 runs 15 residues. The germline V gene has CDR1 SGHTA and CDR2 FQGNSA. After removal of 2 bases from V and 4 bases from J, the junction contained 4 bases not matched to a gene.